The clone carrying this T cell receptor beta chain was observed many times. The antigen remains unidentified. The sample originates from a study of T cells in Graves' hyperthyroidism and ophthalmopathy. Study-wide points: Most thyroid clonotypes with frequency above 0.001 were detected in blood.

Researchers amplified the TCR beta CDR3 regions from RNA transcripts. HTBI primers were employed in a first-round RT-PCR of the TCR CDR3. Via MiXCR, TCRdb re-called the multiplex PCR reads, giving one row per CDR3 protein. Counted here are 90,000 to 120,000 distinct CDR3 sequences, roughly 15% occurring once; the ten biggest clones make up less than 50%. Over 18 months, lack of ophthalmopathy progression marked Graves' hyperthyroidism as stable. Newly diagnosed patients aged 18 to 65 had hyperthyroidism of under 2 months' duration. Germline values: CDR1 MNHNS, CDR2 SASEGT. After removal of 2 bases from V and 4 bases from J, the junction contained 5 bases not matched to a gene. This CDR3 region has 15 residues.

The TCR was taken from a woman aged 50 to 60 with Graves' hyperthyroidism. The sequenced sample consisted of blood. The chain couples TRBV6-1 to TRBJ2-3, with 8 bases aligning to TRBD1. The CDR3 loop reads CASSEMGQAPDTQYF. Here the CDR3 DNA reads TGTGCCAGCAGTGAAATGGGACAGGCTCCAGATACGCAGTATTTT.